One sample yielded the 10 T cell receptor beta chains listed below, sequenced in a study of CD8 T cells in Susac syndrome (dated by TCRdb to about 2019). The library was obtained by the immunoSEQ multiplex PCR assay. RNA was extracted using the RNeasy kit, and about 0.5 to 1 ug of the RNA was reverse transcribed with random hexamers. The public reads were reanalyzed by TCRdb: fastp trimming at Q25, MiXCR alignment, in-frame beta chains only. One record per CDR3 amino acid sequence lists the most common genes and DNA. For this sample there are 150,000 to 200,000 distinct CDR3 sequences; almost 96% appear just once. Clones ranked in the top ten supply about 0.093% of the sample. Sequenced sample: CD4+ T cells from PBMCs. The source of these receptors is a human donor with multiple sclerosis.

This clonotype was counted once. The chain joins TRBV28 to TRBJ2-7, with 9 bases identical to TRBD1. J gave up 5 bases and V 4 bases, and 12 bases lay outside the gene matches. Germline V CDR1 and CDR2: MDHEN, SYDVKM. The length of the CDR3 is 16 residues. The CDR3 protein is CASSSPARGTGNEQYF. The CDR3 nucleotides read TGTGCCAGCAGTTCCCCCGCCCGCGGGACAGGGAACGAGCAGTACTTC. The entire variable domain, with the rest obtained from reference TRBV28 and TRBJ2-7, is as follows: DVKVTQSSRYLVKRTGEKVFLECVQDMDHENMFWYRQDPGLGLRLIYFSYDVKMKEKGDIPEGYSVSREKKERFSLILESASTNQTSMYLCASSSPARGTGNEQYFGPGTRLTVT.

In this sample, this clonotype turned up once. The CDR3 sequence: CASLLSGPGEKLFF. The CDR3 region has the DNA TGTGCCAGCTTGCTTAGCGGCCCTGGGGAAAAACTGTTTTTT. The chain has TRBV28 and TRBJ1-4; D call uncertain. CDR3 length equals 14 residues. V lost 8 bases and J 8 bases, leaving 18 bases between the germline ends. Looked up from germline, CDR1 is MDHEN and CDR2 is SYDVKM.

V gene TRBV18 combines with J gene TRBJ2-5, with D tentatively TRBD1 (5 bases). The germline V gene has CDR1 KGHSH and CDR2 LQKENI. Trimming cost V 5 bases and J 5 bases, with 12 bases left between them. CDR3 size: 13 residues. CDR3 nucleotides: TGTGCCAGCTCAGTCGACAGTGGGGAGACCCAGTACTTC. Translation: CASSVDSGETQYF.

The chain joins TRBV5-1 to TRBJ2-2; D call uncertain. With 0 bases removed from V and 6 bases from J, the gap between germline ends came to 9 bases. The CDR3 has 14 residues. The germline gives CDR1 SGHRS, CDR2 YFSETQ. CDR3 sequence: CASSLAGMPGELFF. The CDR3 DNA is TGCGCCAGCAGCTTGGCCGGCATGCCCGGGGAGCTGTTTTTT.

The genes are TRBV30 and TRBJ1-5; tentative D call: TRBD1 (6 bases). Germline CDR1 and CDR2: GTSNPN and SVGIG (reference sequence). V was pared by 5 bases and J by 4 bases, with 12 bases between. The CDR3 runs to 13 residues. The CDR3 protein is CAWATQGNQPQHF. The DNA for the CDR3 is TGTGCCTGGGCCACACAGGGAAATCAGCCCCAGCATTTT.

V gene TRBV7-9 combines with J gene TRBJ2-4; the D gene could be TRBD1 or TRBD2 (6 bases each). Trimming took 4 bases from V and 5 from J, leaving 15 bases between them. The CDR3 has 15 residues. Germline V CDR1 and CDR2: SEHNR, FQNEAQ (reference sequence). In DNA, the CDR3 is TGTGCCAGCAGCTACCTGACAGGCGGGGAAAACATTCAGTACTTC. It codes for CASSYLTGGENIQYF.

The chain joins TRBV5-1 to TRBJ1-1; 10 positions match TRBD1. Germline V gene data show CDR1 as SGHRS and CDR2 as YFSETQ. The CDR3 runs to 14 residues. Trimming at V came to 3 bases and at J to 5 bases, leaving 4 bases not matched to a gene. This CDR3 reads CASSWDRGLTEAFF. CDR3 DNA sequence: TGCGCCAGCAGCTGGGACAGGGGTCTTACTGAAGCTTTCTTT.

The CDR3 nucleotides are TGTGCCAGCAGCGTAGACGGGGTCGGTGGCTACACCTTC. This encodes CASSVDGVGGYTF. V gene TRBV9 combines with J gene TRBJ1-2; D unresolved. The CDR3 has 13 amino acids. The ends were cut back, 0 bases at V and 7 bases at J, with 10 bases in the middle. Germline V lookup: CDR1 SGDLS, CDR2 YYNGEE.

The V and J genes are TRBV29-1 and TRBJ1-2; a possible D gene is TRBD1 (6 bases). CDR1 and CDR2 from the germline V gene are SQVTM and ANQGSEA. V lost 3 bases to trimming and J lost 8 bases, with 19 bases between them. The CDR3 sequence is 14 residues long. CDR3 protein: CSVDIRGRWGGYTF. The CDR3 DNA is TGCAGCGTTGATATCAGGGGACGATGGGGCGGCTACACCTTC.

The chain uses TRBV28 and TRBJ1-6; a weak D match, TRBD1 (5 bases). This CDR3 contains 15 residues. Germline V lookup: CDR1 MDHEN, CDR2 SYDVKM. V was shortened by 6 bases and J by 6 bases, with 15 bases between the two germline ends. CDR3 DNA: TGTGCCAGCAGCCCACAGGACGGTTCTAATTCACCCCTCCACTTT. It is translated as CASSPQDGSNSPLHF.